The TCR beta chain under discussion was sequenced for a study of T cell responses to AZD1222 COVID-19 vaccine. Points from the study as a whole: Clonal diversity may have been underestimated in mostly white British donors. Baseline seropositivity occurred in only a handful of AZD1222 recipients.

With regard to this clone: Its antigen is unidentified.

Here immunoSEQ multiplex PCR was the method, and the copy in TCRdb shows in-frame clones only, minus some. The table records over 100,000 clones, 90% of them present only once. Per the germline V gene, CDR1 is MGHDK and CDR2 is SYGVNS. The CDR3 runs to 15 residues. V was pared by 4 bases and J by 6 bases, with 7 bases of the junction left unmatched. The rearrangement links TRBV25-1 to TRBJ2-1, with TRBD2 matching over 9 bases. This specimen was peripheral blood, taken on day 0 of AZD1222 vaccination. The TCR originated in an adult in good health. Written as DNA, the CDR3 is TGTGCCAGCAGTGTGCCAGCGGGGGGCTTCAATGAGCAGTTCTTC. Translating it yields CASSVPAGGFNEQFF. Together with reference TRBV25-1 and TRBJ2-1, the CDR3 gives the full variable domain: EADIYQTPRYLVIGTGKKITLECSQTMGHDKMYWYQQDPGMELHLIHYSYGVNSTEKGDLSSESTVSRIRTEHFPLTLESARPSHTSQYLCASSVPAGGFNEQFFGPGTRLTVL.